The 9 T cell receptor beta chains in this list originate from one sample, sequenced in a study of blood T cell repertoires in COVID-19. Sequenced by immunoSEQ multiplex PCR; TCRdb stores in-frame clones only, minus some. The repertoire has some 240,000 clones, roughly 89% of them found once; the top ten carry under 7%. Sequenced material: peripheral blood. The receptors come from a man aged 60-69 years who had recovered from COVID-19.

CDR3 sequence reads: CASSPSYQETQYF. In nucleotides, the CDR3 is TGTGCCAGCTCACCGTCGTACCAAGAGACCCAGTACTTC. The V call is TRBV18, the J call TRBJ2-5; D is ambiguous. Germline lookup yields CDR1 KGHSH and CDR2 LQKENI. The CDR3 runs 13 residues. Deletions cut 3 bases from V and 0 bases from J, with 5 bases between.

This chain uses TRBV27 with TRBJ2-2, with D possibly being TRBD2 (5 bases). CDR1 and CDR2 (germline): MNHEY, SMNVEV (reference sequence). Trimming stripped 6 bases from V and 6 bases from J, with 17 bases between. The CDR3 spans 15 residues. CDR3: CASRLRGNGAGELFF. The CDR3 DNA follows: TGTGCCAGCAGACTTCGGGGTAACGGGGCCGGGGAGCTGTTTTTT.

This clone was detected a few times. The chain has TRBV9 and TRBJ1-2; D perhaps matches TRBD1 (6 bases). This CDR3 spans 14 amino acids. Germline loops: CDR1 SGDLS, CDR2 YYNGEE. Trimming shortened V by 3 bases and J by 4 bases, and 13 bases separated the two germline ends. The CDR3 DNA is TGTGCCAGCAGCGACCACAGGGCAGGCTATGGCTACACCTTC. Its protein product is CASSDHRAGYGYTF.

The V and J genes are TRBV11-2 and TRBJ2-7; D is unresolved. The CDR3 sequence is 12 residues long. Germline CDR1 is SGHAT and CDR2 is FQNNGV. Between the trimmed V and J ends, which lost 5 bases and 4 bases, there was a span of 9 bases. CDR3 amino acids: CASSPRRYEQYF. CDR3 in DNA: TGTGCCAGCAGCCCTAGACGGTACGAGCAGTACTTC.

CDR3 loop: CASSRLAGMETQYF. DNA of the CDR3: TGTGCCAGCAGCCGACTAGCGGGAATGGAGACCCAGTACTTC. The chain couples TRBV7-3 to TRBJ2-5; 11 nucleotides match TRBD2. After removal of 5 bases from V and 5 bases from J, the junction contained 4 bases not matched to a gene. There are 14 residues in the CDR3. Germline V CDR1 and CDR2: SGHTA, FQGTGA.

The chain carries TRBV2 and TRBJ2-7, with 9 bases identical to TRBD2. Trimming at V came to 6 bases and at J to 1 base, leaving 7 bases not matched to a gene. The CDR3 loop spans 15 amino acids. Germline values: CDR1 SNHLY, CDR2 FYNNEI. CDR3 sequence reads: CASRFTAGGSYEQYF. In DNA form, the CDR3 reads TGTGCCAGCAGGTTTACAGCGGGGGGTTCCTACGAGCAGTACTTC.

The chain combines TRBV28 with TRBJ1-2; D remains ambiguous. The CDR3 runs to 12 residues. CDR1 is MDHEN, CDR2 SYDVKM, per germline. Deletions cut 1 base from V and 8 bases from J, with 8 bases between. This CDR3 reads CASSLFSVGYTF. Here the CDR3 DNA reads TGTGCCAGCAGTTTATTTAGCGTGGGCTACACCTTC.

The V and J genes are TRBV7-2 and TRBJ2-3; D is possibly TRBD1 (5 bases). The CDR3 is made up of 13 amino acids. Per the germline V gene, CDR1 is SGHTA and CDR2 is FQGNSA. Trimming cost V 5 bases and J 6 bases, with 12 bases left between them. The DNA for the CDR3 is TGTGCCAGCAGCACCCGGACACGGGATACGCAGTATTTT. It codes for CASSTRTRDTQYF.

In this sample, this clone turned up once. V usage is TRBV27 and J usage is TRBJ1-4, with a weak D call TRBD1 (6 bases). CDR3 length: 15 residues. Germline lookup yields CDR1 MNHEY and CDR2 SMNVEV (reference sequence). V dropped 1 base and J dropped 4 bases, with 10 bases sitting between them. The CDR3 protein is CASSLWGHSNEKLFF. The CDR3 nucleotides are TGTGCCAGCAGTTTATGGGGACACAGTAATGAAAAACTGTTTTTT. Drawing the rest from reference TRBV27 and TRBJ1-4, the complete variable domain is EAQVTQNPRYLITVTGKKLTVTCSQNMNHEYMSWYRQDPGLGLRQIYYSMNVEVTDKGDVPEGYKVSRKEKRNFPLILESPSPNQTSLYFCASSLWGHSNEKLFFGSGTQLSVL.